These 11 T cell receptor beta chains originate from one sample sequenced in a study of T cells in Graves' hyperthyroidism and ophthalmopathy. Using RNA transcripts as the source, TCR beta CDR3 regions were amplified. First-round RT-PCR of the TCR CDR3 relied on the HTBI primer set. TCRdb redid the calling of the multiplex PCR reads with MiXCR, one entry per CDR3 protein. This table holds 450,000 to 600,000 distinct CDR3 sequences, about 20% found once. Sequenced sample: blood. Receptor source: a man in his forties or fifties with Graves' ophthalmopathy.

This clonotype was counted between two and nine times. V gene TRBV4-2 combines with J gene TRBJ1-2; no clear D. The CDR3 spans 14 residues. Trimming cost V 1 base and J 3 bases, with 9 bases left between them. The germline CDR1 and CDR2 sequences are LGHNA and YNFKEQ. CDR3 sequence: CASSQVQAHYGYTF. Written as DNA, the CDR3 is TGTGCCAGCAGCCAAGTTCAGGCACACTATGGCTACACCTTC.

This clonotype was seen many times. V usage is TRBV28 and J usage is TRBJ1-2; D gene unclear. Germline values: CDR1 MDHEN, CDR2 SYDVKM. CDR3 size: 12 residues. Trimming shortened V by 4 bases and J by 5 bases, and 8 bases separated the two germline ends. In DNA form, the CDR3 reads TGTGCCAGCAGTTCCCGGGATTATGGCTACACCTTC. Translated, it gives CASSSRDYGYTF.

This clonotype came up many times. The chain's CDR3 is CASSPGTGATQETQYF. The CDR3 bases are TGTGCCAGCAGCCCCGGGACAGGGGCGACACAAGAGACCCAGTACTTC. This chain links TRBV3-1 with TRBJ2-5, with 10 nucleotides matching TRBD1. The junction had 7 bases not matched to a gene; V was cut back by 4 bases and J by 2 bases. Germline CDR1 LGHDT, CDR2 YNNKEL (reference sequence). The length of the CDR3 is 16 residues.

The chain links TRBV2 to TRBJ2-7; 12 nucleotides agree with TRBD2. The V segment lost 6 bases and the J segment 3 bases; nucleotides outside the gene matches: 6. Germline CDR1 SNHLY, CDR2 FYNNEI. The CDR3 covers 15 residues. Here the CDR3 DNA reads TGTGCCAGCAGGAGACTAGCGGGGGAGGTCTACGAGCAGTACTTC. It translates to CASRRLAGEVYEQYF.

This clonotype was counted many times. The rearrangement joins TRBV7-2 to TRBJ1-1; tentatively, D is TRBD1 (5 bases). CDR3 length equals 13 residues. Germline loops: CDR1 SGHTA, CDR2 FQGNSA. Trimming took 5 bases from V and 6 from J, leaving 13 bases between them. In DNA, the CDR3 is TGTGCCAGCAGCCCAAGGTGGGGGGCTGAAGCTTTCTTT. It yields the protein CASSPRWGAEAFF. The whole variable domain, remainder taken from reference TRBV7-2 and TRBJ1-1, is GAGVSQSPSNKVTEKGKDVELRCDPISGHTALYWYRQSLGQGLEFLIYFQGNSAPDKSGLPSDRFSAERTGGSVSTLTIQRTQQEDSAVYLCASSPRWGAEAFFGQGTRLTVV.

The chain has TRBV5-1 and TRBJ2-4, with D tentatively TRBD2 (5 bases). The CDR3 runs 16 residues. The germline V gene encodes CDR1 SGHRS and CDR2 YFSETQ. Trimming stripped 2 bases from V and 1 base from J, with 13 bases between. The DNA of the CDR3 is TGCGCCAGCAGCTTAGGACTCATTTTGGCCAAAAACATTCAGTACTTC. It is translated as CASSLGLILAKNIQYF.

Turning to this clonotype: This may be a read error, as it is one base from a much larger clone. V and J are TRBV6-2 or TRBV6-3 and TRBJ2-1; 11 bases are a match to TRBD1. CDR1 is MNHEY and CDR2 is SVGEGT in the germline V gene. The CDR3 runs 15 residues. After removal of 6 bases from V and 6 bases from J, the junction contained 7 bases not matched to a gene. As DNA, the CDR3 is TGTGCCAGCAGCGAGCCGGGACAGGGGGTCAATGAGCAGTTCTTC. Amino acid sequence: CASSEPGQGVNEQFF.

The gene calls are TRBV20-1 and TRBJ1-1, with D unclear. V was clipped by 6 bases and J by 6 bases, with 14 bases between them. The CDR3 totals 12 residues. Germline V CDR1 and CDR2: DFQATT, SNEGSKA (reference sequence). The DNA for the CDR3 is TGCAGTGCAATGGACGTAGAACCTGAAGCTTTCTTT. The encoded protein is CSAMDVEPEAFF.

This clonotype showed up many times. The chain is built from TRBV30 and TRBJ1-2; 7 nucleotides agree with TRBD1. The germline gives CDR1 GTSNPN, CDR2 SVGIG (reference sequence). The CDR3 is 12 amino acids. With 4 bases clipped from V and 7 bases from J, the junction kept 6 bases outside the gene matches. The CDR3: CAWNRQGGGYTF. The CDR3 bases are TGTGCCTGGAATAGACAGGGAGGTGGCTACACCTTC.

This clonotype was observed a few times. The V and J genes are TRBV5-6 and TRBJ2-5; D is unclear. The CDR3 totals 13 residues. Trimming left V 1 base short and J 0 bases short, with 4 bases between. Looked up from germline, CDR1 is SGHDT and CDR2 is YYEEEE. The CDR3 DNA is TGTGCCAGCAGCTTGTACAACCAAGAGACCCAGTACTTC. This codes for CASSLYNQETQYF.

This clonotype was seen many times. The chain recombines TRBV5-1 with TRBJ2-1, with D uncertain. Germline-derived CDR1 and CDR2 are SGHRS and YFSETQ. The V and J ends lost 4 bases and 5 bases respectively, with 10 bases between them. The CDR3 loop spans 13 amino acids. This CDR3 is CASSPAINNEQFF. CDR3 DNA sequence: TGCGCCAGCAGCCCCGCCATAAACAATGAGCAGTTCTTC.